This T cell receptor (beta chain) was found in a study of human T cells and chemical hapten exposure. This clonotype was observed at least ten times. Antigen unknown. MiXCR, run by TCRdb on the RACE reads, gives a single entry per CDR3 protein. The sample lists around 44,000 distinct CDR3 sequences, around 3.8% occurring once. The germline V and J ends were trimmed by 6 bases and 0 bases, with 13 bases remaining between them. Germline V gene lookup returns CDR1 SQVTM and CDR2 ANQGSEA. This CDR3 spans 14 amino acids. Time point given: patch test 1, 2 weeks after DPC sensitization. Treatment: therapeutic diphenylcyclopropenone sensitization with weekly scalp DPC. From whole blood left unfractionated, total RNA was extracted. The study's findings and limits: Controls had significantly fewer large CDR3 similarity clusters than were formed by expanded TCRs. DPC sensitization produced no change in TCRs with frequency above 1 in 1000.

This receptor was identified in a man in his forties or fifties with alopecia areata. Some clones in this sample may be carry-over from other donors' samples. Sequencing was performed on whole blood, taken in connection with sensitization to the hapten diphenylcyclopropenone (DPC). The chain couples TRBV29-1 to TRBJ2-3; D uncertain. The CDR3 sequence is CSVLHHVSTDTQYF. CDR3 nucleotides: TGCAGCGTCCTTCACCACGTTAGCACAGATACGCAGTATTTT.